What follows are 10 T cell receptor beta chains derived from one specimen sequenced in a study of Ad26.COV2.S vaccination and SARS-CoV-2 variants. The treatment is: approximately 18 received Ad26.COV2.S at low or high dose, single or two shots; 5 received placebo; per-sample allocation not given. Day 63 after the first vaccine or placebo injection was the time point for sampling. Using immunoSEQ multiplex PCR, the repertoire was profiled, and TCRdb retains in-frame clones only, with some absent. The table has fewer than 400,000 clones, 70% to 90% seen once. Source: peripheral blood, taken in a trial of Ad26.COV2.S vaccine versus placebo. The receptors originated from a person aged 18-60 years who received the Ad26.COV2.S COVID-19 vaccine or a placebo.

V usage is TRBV9 and J usage is TRBJ1-2; tentatively, D is TRBD1 (6 bases). Germline assignment: CDR1 SGDLS and CDR2 YYNGEE. The CDR3 runs to 15 residues. The V end lost 4 bases, the J end lost 2 bases, and 15 bases lay between the germline ends. The CDR3 sequence: CASSSEGGLNYGYTF. The CDR3 nucleotides are TGTGCCAGCAGCTCCGAAGGGGGTTTGAACTATGGCTACACCTTC.

This chain uses TRBV6-5 with TRBJ2-7, with TRBD1 identical over 7 bases. V lost 7 bases and J lost 2; bases outside the gene matches: 8. Germline CDR1 MNHEY, CDR2 SVGAGI. The CDR3 has 14 residues. This chain's CDR3 is CASMNRGLPYEQYF. DNA of the CDR3: TGTGCCAGCATGAACAGGGGTCTCCCCTACGAGCAGTACTTC.

The chain links TRBV5-6 to TRBJ1-2; possible D gene TRBD1, 5 bases. The germline V and J ends were trimmed by 3 bases and 7 bases, with 16 bases remaining between them. CDR3 length equals 14 residues. Looked up from germline, CDR1 is SGHDT and CDR2 is YYEEEE. The CDR3 nucleotides read TGTGCCAGCAGCTGGGGGACCTATACGAGTGGCTACACCTTC. Protein sequence: CASSWGTYTSGYTF.

CDR3 DNA: TGTGCCACCAGCAGAGACCCCCTCTCTGGAAACACCATATATTTT. It encodes CATSRDPLSGNTIYF. The chain uses TRBV15 and TRBJ1-3; D not resolved. V was clipped by 0 bases and J by 0 bases, with 6 bases between them. CDR1 LNHNV and CDR2 YYDKDF come from the germline V gene (reference sequence). The CDR3 contains 15 residues.

The J gene is TRBJ2-1, the V gene TRBV2; the match to TRBD2 covers 13 bases. The CDR3 is 13 amino acids. After removal of 6 bases from V and 14 bases from J, the junction contained 7 bases not matched to a gene. CDR1 and CDR2 (germline): SNHLY, FYNNEI. Written as DNA, the CDR3 is TGTGCCAGCAGGGTTACTAGCGGGGGGGAGGAGTTCTTC. Protein: CASRVTSGGEEFF.

This rearrangement joins TRBV18 to TRBJ2-1, with D uncertain. In germline, CDR1 is KGHSH, CDR2 LQKENI. V was trimmed by 4 bases and J by 10 bases, leaving 14 bases between them. CDR3 length: 13 residues. The chain's CDR3 is CASSQVPGIEQFF. The CDR3 DNA sequence: TGTGCCAGCTCACAGGTTCCCGGAATCGAGCAGTTCTTC.

The rearrangement uses TRBV18 and TRBJ1-2, with 8 bases matching TRBD1. CDR3 length equals 14 residues. Germline values: CDR1 KGHSH, CDR2 LQKENI. With 4 bases clipped from V and 7 bases from J, the junction kept 8 bases outside the gene matches. The CDR3 loop reads CASSLTTGVGGYTF. In DNA form, the CDR3 reads TGTGCCAGCTCACTAACGACAGGGGTCGGTGGCTACACCTTC.

The chain has TRBV4-3 and TRBJ1-1, with D perhaps matching TRBD1 (5 bases). The V end was cut by 0 bases, the J end by 6 bases, with 8 bases between. The V gene's germline CDR1 is LGHNA and CDR2 YSLEER. This CDR3 spans 13 amino acids. This CDR3 is CASSQELGAEAFF. DNA of the CDR3: TGCGCCAGCAGCCAAGAGTTGGGGGCTGAAGCTTTCTTT.

The chain couples TRBV12-3 or TRBV12-4 to TRBJ1-5; possible D gene TRBD1, 5 bases. The CDR3 consists of 13 residues. V gave up 7 bases and J gave up 2 bases, with 9 bases separating them. CDR3 sequence (DNA): TGTGCCAGCACCAGGGAGGGCAATCAGCCCCAGCATTTT. This sequence encodes CASTREGNQPQHF.

The genes are TRBV20-1 and TRBJ1-2; a weak D match, TRBD1 (5 bases). This CDR3 spans 9 amino acids. Germline V gene data show CDR1 as DFQATT and CDR2 as SNEGSKA (reference sequence). V was clipped by 6 bases and J by 6 bases, with 5 bases between them. This chain's CDR3 is CSAGDGYTF. The CDR3 nucleotides are TGCAGTGCAGGGGATGGCTACACCTTC.